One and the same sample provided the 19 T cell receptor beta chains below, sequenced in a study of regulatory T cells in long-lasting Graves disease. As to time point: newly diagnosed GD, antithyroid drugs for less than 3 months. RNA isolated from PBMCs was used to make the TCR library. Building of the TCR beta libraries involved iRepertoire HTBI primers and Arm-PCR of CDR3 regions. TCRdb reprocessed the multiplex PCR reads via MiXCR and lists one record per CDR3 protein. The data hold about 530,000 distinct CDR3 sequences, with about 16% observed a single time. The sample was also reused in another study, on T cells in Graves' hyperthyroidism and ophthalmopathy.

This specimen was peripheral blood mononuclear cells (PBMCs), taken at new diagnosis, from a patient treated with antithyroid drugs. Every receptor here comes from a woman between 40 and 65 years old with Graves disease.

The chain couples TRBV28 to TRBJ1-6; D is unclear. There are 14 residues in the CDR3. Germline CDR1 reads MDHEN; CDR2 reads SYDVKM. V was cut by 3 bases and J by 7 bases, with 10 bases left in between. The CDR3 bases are TGTGCCAGCAGTTTTCTCCTCGCGAATTCACCCCTCCACTTT. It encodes CASSFLLANSPLHF.

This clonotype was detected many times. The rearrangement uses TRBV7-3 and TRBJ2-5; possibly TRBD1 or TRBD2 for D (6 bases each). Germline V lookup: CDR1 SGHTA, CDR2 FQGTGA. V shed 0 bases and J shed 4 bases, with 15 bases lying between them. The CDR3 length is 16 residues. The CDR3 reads CASSLTGGGGAETQYF. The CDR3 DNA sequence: TGTGCCAGCAGCTTAACGGGGGGCGGTGGGGCAGAGACCCAGTACTTC.

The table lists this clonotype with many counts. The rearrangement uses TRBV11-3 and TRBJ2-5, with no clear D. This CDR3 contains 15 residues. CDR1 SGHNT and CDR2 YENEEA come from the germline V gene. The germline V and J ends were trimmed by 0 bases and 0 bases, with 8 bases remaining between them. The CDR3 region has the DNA TGTGCCAGCAGCTTAGATCAAGAGGACCAAGAGACCCAGTACTTC. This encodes CASSLDQEDQETQYF.

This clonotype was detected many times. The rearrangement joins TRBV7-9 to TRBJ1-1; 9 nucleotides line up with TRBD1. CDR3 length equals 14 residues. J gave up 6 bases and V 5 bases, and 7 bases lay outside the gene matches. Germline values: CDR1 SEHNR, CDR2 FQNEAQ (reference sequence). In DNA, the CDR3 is TGTGCCAGCAGCCACTTGGGACAGGGATCTGAAGCTTTCTTT. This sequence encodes CASSHLGQGSEAFF.

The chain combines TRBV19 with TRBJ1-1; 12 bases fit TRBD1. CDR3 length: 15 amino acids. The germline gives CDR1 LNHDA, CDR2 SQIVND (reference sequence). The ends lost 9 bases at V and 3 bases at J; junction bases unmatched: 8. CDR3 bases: TGTGCCAGCCACGGGACAGGGGGCTTAGACACTGAAGCTTTCTTT. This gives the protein CASHGTGGLDTEAFF.

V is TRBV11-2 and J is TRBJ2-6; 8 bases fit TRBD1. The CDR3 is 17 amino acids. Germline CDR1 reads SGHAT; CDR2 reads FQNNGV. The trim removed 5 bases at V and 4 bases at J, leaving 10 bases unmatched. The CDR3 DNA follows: TGTGCCAGCAGCGGACAGGGAATTGGACCGGGGGCCAACGTCCTGACTTTC. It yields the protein CASSGQGIGPGANVLTF.

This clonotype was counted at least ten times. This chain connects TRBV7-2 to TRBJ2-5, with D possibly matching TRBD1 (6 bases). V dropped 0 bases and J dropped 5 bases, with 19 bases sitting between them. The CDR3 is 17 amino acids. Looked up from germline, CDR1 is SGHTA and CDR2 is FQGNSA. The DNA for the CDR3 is TGTGCCAGCAGCTTAGCCTTCTTTGGGCAAAGGGGGGAGACCCAGTACTTC. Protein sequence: CASSLAFFGQRGETQYF.

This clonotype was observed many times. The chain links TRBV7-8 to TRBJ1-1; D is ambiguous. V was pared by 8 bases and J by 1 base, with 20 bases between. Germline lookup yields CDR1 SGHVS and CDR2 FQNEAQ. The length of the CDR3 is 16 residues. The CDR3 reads CASLPPSGKENTEAFF. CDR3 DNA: TGTGCCAGCTTACCGCCCTCCGGGAAGGAGAACACTGAAGCTTTCTTT.

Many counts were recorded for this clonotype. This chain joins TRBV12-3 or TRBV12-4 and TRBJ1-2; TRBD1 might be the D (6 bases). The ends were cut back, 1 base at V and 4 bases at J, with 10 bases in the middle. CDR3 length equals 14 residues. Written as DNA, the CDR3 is TGTGCCAGCAGTTTAGAGGGGGGGATCTATGGCTACACCTTC. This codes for CASSLEGGIYGYTF.

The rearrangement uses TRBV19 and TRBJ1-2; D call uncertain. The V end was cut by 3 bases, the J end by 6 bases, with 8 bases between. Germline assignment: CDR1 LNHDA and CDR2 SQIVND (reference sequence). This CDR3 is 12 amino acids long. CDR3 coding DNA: TGTGCCAGTAGTATTCCCAGAAATGGCTACACCTTC. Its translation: CASSIPRNGYTF. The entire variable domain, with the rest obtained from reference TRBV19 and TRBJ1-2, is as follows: DGGITQSPKYLFRKEGQNVTLSCEQNLNHDAMYWYRQDPGQGLRLIYYSQIVNDFQKGDIAEGYSVSREKKESFPLTVTSAQKNPTAFYLCASSIPRNGYTFGSGTRLTVV.

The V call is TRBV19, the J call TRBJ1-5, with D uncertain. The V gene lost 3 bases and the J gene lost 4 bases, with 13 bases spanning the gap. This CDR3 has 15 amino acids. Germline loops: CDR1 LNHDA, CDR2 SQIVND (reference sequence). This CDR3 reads CASSMFGLGNQPQHF. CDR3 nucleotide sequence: TGTGCCAGTAGTATGTTCGGGTTAGGGAATCAGCCCCAGCATTTT. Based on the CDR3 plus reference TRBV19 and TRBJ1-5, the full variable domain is DGGITQSPKYLFRKEGQNVTLSCEQNLNHDAMYWYRQDPGQGLRLIYYSQIVNDFQKGDIAEGYSVSREKKESFPLTVTSAQKNPTAFYLCASSMFGLGNQPQHFGDGTRLSIL.

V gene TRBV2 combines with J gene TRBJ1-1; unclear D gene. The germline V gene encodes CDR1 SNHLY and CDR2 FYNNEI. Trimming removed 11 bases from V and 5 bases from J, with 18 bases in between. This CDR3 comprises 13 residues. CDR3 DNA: TGTGCCTCAAGCTGGGTAACGGGGACTGAAGCTTTCTTT. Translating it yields CASSWVTGTEAFF.

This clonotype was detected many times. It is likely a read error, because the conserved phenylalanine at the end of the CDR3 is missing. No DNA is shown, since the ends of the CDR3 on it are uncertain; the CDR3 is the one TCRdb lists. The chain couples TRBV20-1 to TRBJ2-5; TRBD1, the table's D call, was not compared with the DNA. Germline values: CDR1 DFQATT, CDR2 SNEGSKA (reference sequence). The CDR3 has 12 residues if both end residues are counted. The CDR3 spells CSARGRAGTPIV.

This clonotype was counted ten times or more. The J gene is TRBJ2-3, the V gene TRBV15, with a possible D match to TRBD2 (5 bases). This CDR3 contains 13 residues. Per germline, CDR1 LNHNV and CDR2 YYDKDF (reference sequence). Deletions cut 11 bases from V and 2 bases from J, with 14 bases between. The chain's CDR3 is CAVKRQITDTQYF. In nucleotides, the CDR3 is TGTGCCGTGAAGCGGCAGATCACAGATACGCAGTATTTT.

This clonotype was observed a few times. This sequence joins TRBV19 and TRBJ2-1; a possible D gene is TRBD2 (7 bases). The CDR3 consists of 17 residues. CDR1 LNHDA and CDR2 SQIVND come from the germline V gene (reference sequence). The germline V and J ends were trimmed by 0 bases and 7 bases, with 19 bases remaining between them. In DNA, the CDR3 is TGTGCCAGTAGTATAGATCACGGGGGGCCCTCACAAAATGAGCAGTTCTTC. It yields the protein CASSIDHGGPSQNEQFF.

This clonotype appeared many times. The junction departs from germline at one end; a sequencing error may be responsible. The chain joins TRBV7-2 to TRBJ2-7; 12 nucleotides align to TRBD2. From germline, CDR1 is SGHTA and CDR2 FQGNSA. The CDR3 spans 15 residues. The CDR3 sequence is CASSLWTSGAYEQYF. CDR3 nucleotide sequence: TGCGCCAGCAGCCTATGGACTAGCGGGGCCTACGAGCAGTACTTC. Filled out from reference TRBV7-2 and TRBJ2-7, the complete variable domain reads GAGVSQSPSNKVTEKGKDVELRCDPISGHTALYWYRQSLGQGLEFLIYFQGNSAPDKSGLPSDRFSAERTGGSVSTLTIQRTQQEDSAVYLCASSLWTSGAYEQYFGPGTRLTVT.

Written as DNA, the CDR3 is TGTGCCAGCAGTTACCTAAGGGGCCAACGAAGCTCCTACGAGCAGTACTTC. This gives the protein CASSYLRGQRSSYEQYF. The chain employs TRBV6-5 and TRBJ2-7; tentatively, D is TRBD1 (5 bases). This CDR3 has 17 residues. The ends were cut back, 2 bases at V and 0 bases at J, with 17 bases in the middle. Germline-derived CDR1 and CDR2 are MNHEY and SVGAGI.

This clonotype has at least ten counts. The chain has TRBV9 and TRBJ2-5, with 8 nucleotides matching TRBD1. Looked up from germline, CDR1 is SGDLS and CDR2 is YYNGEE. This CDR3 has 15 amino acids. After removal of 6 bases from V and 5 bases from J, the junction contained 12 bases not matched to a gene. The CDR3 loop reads CASNSVGTGGETQYF. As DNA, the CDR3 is TGTGCCAGCAATTCCGTCGGGACAGGAGGGGAGACCCAGTACTTC.

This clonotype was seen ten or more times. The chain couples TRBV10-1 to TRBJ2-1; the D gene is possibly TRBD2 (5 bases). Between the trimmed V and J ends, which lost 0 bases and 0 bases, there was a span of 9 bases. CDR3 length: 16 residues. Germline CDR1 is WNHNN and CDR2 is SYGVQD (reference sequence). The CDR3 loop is CASSESTGSSYNEQFF. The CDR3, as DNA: TGCGCCAGCAGTGAGTCCACGGGGAGCTCCTACAATGAGCAGTTCTTC.